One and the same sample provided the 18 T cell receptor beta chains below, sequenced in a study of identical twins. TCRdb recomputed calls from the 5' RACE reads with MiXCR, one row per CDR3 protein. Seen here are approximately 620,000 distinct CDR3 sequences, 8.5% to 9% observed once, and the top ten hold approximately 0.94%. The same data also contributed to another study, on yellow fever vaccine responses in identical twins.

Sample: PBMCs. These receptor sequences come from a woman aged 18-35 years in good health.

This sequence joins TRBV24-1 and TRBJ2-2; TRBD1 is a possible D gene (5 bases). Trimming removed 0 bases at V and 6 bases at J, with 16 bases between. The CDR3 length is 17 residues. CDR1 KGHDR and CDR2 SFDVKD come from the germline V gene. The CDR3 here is CATSDLQTVEGPGELFF. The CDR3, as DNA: TGTGCCACCAGTGATTTGCAGACAGTTGAAGGTCCCGGGGAGCTGTTTTTT.

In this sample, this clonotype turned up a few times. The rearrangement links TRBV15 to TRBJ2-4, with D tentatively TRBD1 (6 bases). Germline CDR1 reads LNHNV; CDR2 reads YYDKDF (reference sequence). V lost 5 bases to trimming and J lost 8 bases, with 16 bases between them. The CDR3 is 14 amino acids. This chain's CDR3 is CATSRSGEQDIQYF. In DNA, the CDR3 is TGTGCCACCAGCCGGTCAGGGGAACAGGACATTCAGTACTTC.

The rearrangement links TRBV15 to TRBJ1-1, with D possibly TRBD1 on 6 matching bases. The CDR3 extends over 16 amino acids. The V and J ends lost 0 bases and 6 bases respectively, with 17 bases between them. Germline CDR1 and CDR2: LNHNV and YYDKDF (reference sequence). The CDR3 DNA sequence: TGTGCCACCAGCAGAGAGGTCTTACAGGGAAAGGCTGAAGCTTTCTTT. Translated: CATSREVLQGKAEAFF.

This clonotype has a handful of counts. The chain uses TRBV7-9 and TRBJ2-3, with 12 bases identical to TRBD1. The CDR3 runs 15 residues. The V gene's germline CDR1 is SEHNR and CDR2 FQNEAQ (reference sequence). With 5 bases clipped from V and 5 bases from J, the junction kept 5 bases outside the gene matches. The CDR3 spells CASSRDRGLEDTQYF. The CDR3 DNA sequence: TGTGCCAGCAGCAGGGACAGGGGGCTTGAAGATACGCAGTATTTT.

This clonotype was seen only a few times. The CDR3 sequence is CASSLSRTSGYNEQFF. The CDR3 bases are TGTGCCAGCAGCTTATCGAGGACTAGCGGATACAATGAGCAGTTCTTC. V and J are TRBV7-2 and TRBJ2-1; 10 nucleotides line up with TRBD2. J was trimmed by 4 bases and V by 2 bases; bases with no gene match: 5. Germline assignment: CDR1 SGHTA and CDR2 FQGNSA. The CDR3 has 16 residues.

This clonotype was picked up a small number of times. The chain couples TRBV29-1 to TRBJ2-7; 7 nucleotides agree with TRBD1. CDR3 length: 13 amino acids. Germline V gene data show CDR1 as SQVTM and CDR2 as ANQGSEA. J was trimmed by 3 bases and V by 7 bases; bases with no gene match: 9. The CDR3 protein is CSAVATGNYEQYF. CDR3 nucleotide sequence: TGCAGCGCCGTCGCGACAGGGAACTACGAGCAGTACTTC.

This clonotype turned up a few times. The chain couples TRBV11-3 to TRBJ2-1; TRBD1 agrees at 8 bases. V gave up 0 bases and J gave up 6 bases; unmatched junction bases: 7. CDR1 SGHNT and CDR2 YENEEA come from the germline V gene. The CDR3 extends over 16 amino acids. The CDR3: CASSLDGNRGVNEQFF. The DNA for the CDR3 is TGTGCCAGCAGCTTAGACGGTAACAGGGGGGTCAATGAGCAGTTCTTC. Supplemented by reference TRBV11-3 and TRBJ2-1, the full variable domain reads EAGVVQSPRYKIIEKKQPVAFWCNPISGHNTLYWYLQNLGQGPELLIRYENEEAVDDSQLPKDRFSAERLKGVDSTLKIQPAELGDSAVYLCASSLDGNRGVNEQFFGPGTRLTVL.

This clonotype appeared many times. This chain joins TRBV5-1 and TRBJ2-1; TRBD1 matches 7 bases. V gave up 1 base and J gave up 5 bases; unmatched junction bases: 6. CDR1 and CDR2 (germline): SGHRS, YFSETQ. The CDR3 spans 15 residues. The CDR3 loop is CASSLFRQGDNEQFF. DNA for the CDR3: TGCGCCAGCAGCTTGTTCAGACAGGGCGACAATGAGCAGTTCTTC.

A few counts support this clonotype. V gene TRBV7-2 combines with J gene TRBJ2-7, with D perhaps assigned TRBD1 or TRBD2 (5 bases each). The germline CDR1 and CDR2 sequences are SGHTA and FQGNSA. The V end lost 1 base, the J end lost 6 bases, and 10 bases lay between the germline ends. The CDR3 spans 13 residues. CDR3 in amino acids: CASSLGDPLEQYF. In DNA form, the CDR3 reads TGTGCCAGCAGCTTAGGGGACCCGCTCGAGCAGTACTTC.

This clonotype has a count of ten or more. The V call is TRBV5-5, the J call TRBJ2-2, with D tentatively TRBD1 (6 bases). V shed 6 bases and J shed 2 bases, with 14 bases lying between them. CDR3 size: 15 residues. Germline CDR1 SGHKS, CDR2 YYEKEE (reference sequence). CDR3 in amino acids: CASTPGASNTGELFF. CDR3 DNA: TGTGCCAGCACCCCAGGGGCCAGTAACACCGGGGAGCTGTTTTTT.

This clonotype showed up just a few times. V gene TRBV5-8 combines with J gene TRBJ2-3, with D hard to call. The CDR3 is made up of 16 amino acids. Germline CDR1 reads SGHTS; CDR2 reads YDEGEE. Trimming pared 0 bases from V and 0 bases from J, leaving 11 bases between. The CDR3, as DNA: TGTGCCAGCAGCTTGGCCATCGGCGGCAGCACAGATACGCAGTATTTT. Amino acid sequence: CASSLAIGGSTDTQYF. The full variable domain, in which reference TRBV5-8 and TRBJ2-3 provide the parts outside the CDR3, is EAGVTQSPTHLIKTRGQQATLRCSPISGHTSVYWYQQALGLGLQFLLWYDEGEERNRGNFPPRFSGRQFPNYSSELNVNALELEDSALYLCASSLAIGGSTDTQYFGPGTRLTVL.

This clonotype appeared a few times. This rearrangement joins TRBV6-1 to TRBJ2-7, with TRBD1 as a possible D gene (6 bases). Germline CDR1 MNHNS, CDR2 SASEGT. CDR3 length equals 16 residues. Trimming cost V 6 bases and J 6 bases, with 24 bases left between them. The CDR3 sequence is CASSPGQILRSGEQYF. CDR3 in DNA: TGTGCCAGCAGCCCCGGACAGATCCTACGTTCAGGCGAGCAGTACTTC.

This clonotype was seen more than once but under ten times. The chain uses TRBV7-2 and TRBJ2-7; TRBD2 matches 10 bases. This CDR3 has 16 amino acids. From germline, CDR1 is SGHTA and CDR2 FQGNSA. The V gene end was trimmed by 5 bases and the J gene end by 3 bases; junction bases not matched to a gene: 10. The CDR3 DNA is TGTGCCAGCAGCAGACGGACTAGCGGATATGGCTACGAGCAGTACTTC. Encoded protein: CASSRRTSGYGYEQYF.

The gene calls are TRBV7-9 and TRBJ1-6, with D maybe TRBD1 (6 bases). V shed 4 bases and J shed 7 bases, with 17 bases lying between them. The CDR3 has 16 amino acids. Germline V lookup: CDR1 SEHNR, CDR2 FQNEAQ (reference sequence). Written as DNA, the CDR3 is TGTGCCAGCAGCTCACAAACCGGGGGCCCCAATTCACCCCTCCACTTT. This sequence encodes CASSSQTGGPNSPLHF.

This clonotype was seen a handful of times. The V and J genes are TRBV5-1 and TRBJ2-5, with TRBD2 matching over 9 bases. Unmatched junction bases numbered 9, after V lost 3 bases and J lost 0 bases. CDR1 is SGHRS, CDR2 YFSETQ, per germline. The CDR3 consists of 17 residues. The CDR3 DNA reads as TGCGCCAGCAGCTGGGCGCGGGAGGGCGAGTACCAAGAGACCCAGTACTTC. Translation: CASSWAREGEYQETQYF.

This chain's CDR3 is CATSLWDRGIDEQFF. The CDR3 DNA is TGTGCCACCAGTCTTTGGGACAGGGGGATTGATGAGCAGTTCTTC. The gene calls are TRBV24-1 and TRBJ2-1; the match to TRBD1 covers 11 bases. V gave up 6 bases and J gave up 8 bases; unmatched junction bases: 8. The CDR3 runs 15 residues. Looked up from germline, CDR1 is KGHDR and CDR2 is SFDVKD.

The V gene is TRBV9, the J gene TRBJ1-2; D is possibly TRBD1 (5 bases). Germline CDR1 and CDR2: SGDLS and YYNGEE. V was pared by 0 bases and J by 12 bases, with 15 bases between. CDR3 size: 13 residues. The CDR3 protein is CASSVAGTEGHTF. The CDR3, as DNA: TGTGCCAGCAGCGTAGCGGGGACGGAAGGCCACACCTTC.

CDR3 bases: TGTGCCAGCAGTGAAAGGGGGCTTGGGGATACGCAGTATTTT. Translation: CASSERGLGDTQYF. The rearrangement uses TRBV25-1 and TRBJ2-3, with 7 bases matching TRBD1. CDR3 size: 14 residues. J gave up 6 bases and V 2 bases, and 5 bases lay outside the gene matches. Germline assignment: CDR1 MGHDK and CDR2 SYGVNS.